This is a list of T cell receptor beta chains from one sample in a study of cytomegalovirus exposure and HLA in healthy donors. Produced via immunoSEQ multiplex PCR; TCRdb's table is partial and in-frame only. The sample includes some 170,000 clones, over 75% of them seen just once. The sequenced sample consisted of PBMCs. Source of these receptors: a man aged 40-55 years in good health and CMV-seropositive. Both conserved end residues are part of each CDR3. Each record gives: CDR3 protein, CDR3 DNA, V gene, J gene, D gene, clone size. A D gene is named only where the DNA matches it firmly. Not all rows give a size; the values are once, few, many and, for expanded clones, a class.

CDR3aa: CASSKVAGVGIAEQFF
CDR3nt: TGCGCCAGCAGCAAGGTAGCGGGAGTAGGGATAGCGGAGCAGTTCTTC
v_gene: TRBV5-1
j_gene: TRBJ2-1
d_gene: TRBD2
abundance: -

CDR3aa: CASSHRGLAGRRTGELFF
CDR3nt: TGTGCCAGCAGCCATAGGGGACTAGCGGGACGTCGGACCGGGGAGCTGTTTTTT
v_gene: TRBV16
j_gene: TRBJ2-2
d_gene: TRBD2
abundance: -

CDR3aa: CASSLNSRTSGVAYEQYF
CDR3nt: TGTGCCAGCAGCTTAAACTCCCGCACTAGCGGGGTGGCCTACGAGCAGTACTTC
v_gene: TRBV28
j_gene: TRBJ2-7
d_gene: TRBD2
abundance: -

CDR3aa: CASSSQGQGARETQYF
CDR3nt: TGCGCCAGCAGCTCTCAAGGACAGGGGGCGAGGGAGACCCAGTACTTC
v_gene: TRBV5-1
j_gene: TRBJ2-5
d_gene: TRBD1
abundance: -

CDR3aa: CASISHQGSAKNIQYF
CDR3nt: TGTGCCAGCATAAGCCATCAGGGATCGGCCAAAAACATTCAGTACTTC
v_gene: TRBV6-6
j_gene: TRBJ2-4
d_gene: -
abundance: -

CDR3aa: CASSYSQETSENLSYEQYF
CDR3nt: TGTGCCAGCAGTTACTCTCAGGAGACTAGCGAGAATCTTTCCTACGAGCAGTACTTC
v_gene: TRBV6-7
j_gene: TRBJ2-7
d_gene: TRBD2
abundance: -

CDR3aa: CASRNRDRGWSTEAFF
CDR3nt: TGTGCCAGCAGGAACCGGGACAGGGGTTGGTCGACTGAAGCTTTCTTT
v_gene: TRBV27
j_gene: TRBJ1-1
d_gene: TRBD1
abundance: few

CDR3aa: CASAPSDEQYF
CDR3nt: TGTGCCAGCGCCCCCTCGGACGAGCAGTACTTC
v_gene: TRBV6-6
j_gene: TRBJ2-7
d_gene: -
abundance: -

CDR3aa: CASSPPAGSYEQYF
CDR3nt: TGCGCCAGCAGCCCTCCCGCGGGCTCCTACGAGCAGTACTTC
v_gene: TRBV5-1
j_gene: TRBJ2-7
d_gene: -
abundance: -

CDR3aa: CASSRAGQGTDTQYF
CDR3nt: TGTGCCAGCAGCCGCGCAGGTCAGGGCACAGATACGCAGTATTTT
v_gene: TRBV11-2
j_gene: TRBJ2-3
d_gene: -
abundance: -

CDR3aa: CASTPLAAGNEQFF
CDR3nt: TGCGCCAGCACCCCACTAGCGGCGGGCAATGAGCAGTTCTTC
v_gene: TRBV5-1
j_gene: TRBJ2-1
d_gene: TRBD2
abundance: -

CDR3aa: CASSFSQGVEKLFF
CDR3nt: TGTGCCAGCAGCTTTAGCCAGGGGGTTGAAAAACTGTTTTTT
v_gene: TRBV7-8
j_gene: TRBJ1-4
d_gene: TRBD1
abundance: -

CDR3aa: CASRDSSYEQYF
CDR3nt: TGCGCCAGCAGGGACAGCTCCTACGAGCAGTACTTC
v_gene: TRBV10-2
j_gene: TRBJ2-7
d_gene: -
abundance: -

CDR3aa: CASSPRGTGELFF
CDR3nt: TGCGCCAGCAGCCCCAGGGGGACCGGGGAGCTGTTTTTT
v_gene: TRBV5-1
j_gene: TRBJ2-2
d_gene: TRBD1
abundance: -

CDR3aa: CASRKTNNRGMNTEAFF
CDR3nt: TGTGCCAGCAGGAAGACTAATAACAGGGGAATGAACACTGAAGCTTTCTTT
v_gene: TRBV2
j_gene: TRBJ1-1
d_gene: TRBD1
abundance: -

CDR3aa: CASSWTPTYEQYF
CDR3nt: TGTGCCAGCAGCTGGACACCTACGTACGAGCAGTACTTC
v_gene: TRBV11-3
j_gene: TRBJ2-7
d_gene: -
abundance: -

CDR3aa: CAWSPNTDTQYF
CDR3nt: TGTGCCTGGAGTCCCAATACAGATACGCAGTATTTT
v_gene: TRBV30
j_gene: TRBJ2-3
d_gene: -
abundance: -

CDR3aa: CAISERAEETQYF
CDR3nt: TGTGCCATCAGTGAGAGAGCGGAAGAGACCCAGTACTTC
v_gene: TRBV10-3
j_gene: TRBJ2-5
d_gene: -
abundance: -

CDR3aa: CASSLGQVDYGYTF
CDR3nt: TGTGCCAGCAGTTTGGGACAGGTAGACTATGGCTACACCTTC
v_gene: TRBV13
j_gene: TRBJ1-2
d_gene: TRBD1
abundance: -

CDR3aa: CASRLFSYSNQPQHF
CDR3nt: TGTGCCAGCAGACTCTTTAGCTATAGCAATCAGCCCCAGCATTTT
v_gene: TRBV27
j_gene: TRBJ1-5
d_gene: -
abundance: -

CDR3aa: CASSLGPTPADTQYF
CDR3nt: TGTGCCAGCAGCTTAGGTCCAACACCCGCAGATACGCAGTATTTT
v_gene: TRBV11-3
j_gene: TRBJ2-3
d_gene: -
abundance: -

CDR3aa: CASSWWASGIGTDTQYF
CDR3nt: TGTGCCAGTAGTTGGTGGGCTAGCGGGATTGGCACAGATACGCAGTATTTT
v_gene: TRBV19
j_gene: TRBJ2-3
d_gene: TRBD2
abundance: -

CDR3aa: CASSSPLDLGQVYQETQYF
CDR3nt: TGCGCCAGCAGTTCTCCTCTGGATCTGGGACAGGTTTACCAAGAGACCCAGTACTTC
v_gene: TRBV4-1
j_gene: TRBJ2-5
d_gene: TRBD1
abundance: -

CDR3aa: CASSPRDTRSTQYF
CDR3nt: TGTGCCAGCAGTCCTCGGGACACCAGGAGTACGCAGTATTTT
v_gene: TRBV27
j_gene: TRBJ2-3
d_gene: -
abundance: -

CDR3aa: CASRPQGRNTGELFF
CDR3nt: TGTGCCAGTAGGCCGCAGGGCAGGAACACCGGGGAGCTGTTTTTT
v_gene: TRBV19
j_gene: TRBJ2-2
d_gene: -
abundance: -

CDR3aa: CASSLVPGLAANEQFF
CDR3nt: TGTGCCAGCAGTTTGGTTCCGGGACTAGCGGCCAATGAGCAGTTCTTC
v_gene: TRBV7-2
j_gene: TRBJ2-1
d_gene: TRBD2
abundance: -

CDR3aa: CASSLEGLAGADTQYF
CDR3nt: TGCGCCAGCAGCTTGGAGGGACTAGCGGGAGCAGATACGCAGTATTTT
v_gene: TRBV5-1
j_gene: TRBJ2-3
d_gene: TRBD2
abundance: -

CDR3aa: CASSENSGSMADTQYF
CDR3nt: TGCGCCAGCAGTGAAAATAGCGGGAGTATGGCAGATACGCAGTATTTT
v_gene: TRBV10-1
j_gene: TRBJ2-3
d_gene: TRBD2
abundance: -

CDR3aa: CASSSLSGGEKLFF
CDR3nt: TGTGCCAGCAGCTCTCTGTCGGGTGGTGAAAAACTGTTTTTT
v_gene: TRBV9
j_gene: TRBJ1-4
d_gene: -
abundance: -

CDR3aa: CASSETSGRTDTQYF
CDR3nt: TGCGCCAGCAGCGAGACTAGCGGCCGCACAGATACGCAGTATTTT
v_gene: TRBV5-1
j_gene: TRBJ2-3
d_gene: TRBD2
abundance: -

CDR3aa: CASSSGGVYGYTF
CDR3nt: TGTGCCAGCAGTTCAGGGGGTGTCTATGGCTACACCTTC
v_gene: TRBV28
j_gene: TRBJ1-2
d_gene: TRBD1
abundance: few

CDR3aa: CASSLEGGDEQYF
CDR3nt: TGCGCCAGCAGCTTGGAGGGAGGGGACGAGCAGTACTTC
v_gene: TRBV5-1
j_gene: TRBJ2-7
d_gene: TRBD2
abundance: -

CDR3aa: CASSSRLARSSYEQYF
CDR3nt: TGTGCCAGCAGTTCTCGACTAGCCCGGAGCTCCTACGAGCAGTACTTC
v_gene: TRBV11-3
j_gene: TRBJ2-7
d_gene: TRBD2
abundance: -

CDR3aa: CASSELSGSLVEQYF
CDR3nt: TGCGCCAGCAGTGAGCTGAGCGGGAGTCTTGTCGAGCAGTACTTC
v_gene: TRBV10-1
j_gene: TRBJ2-7
d_gene: TRBD2
abundance: -

CDR3aa: CASSLSGTGDSPLHF
CDR3nt: TGTGCCAGCTCACTATCCGGGACAGGAGATTCACCCCTCCACTTT
v_gene: TRBV18
j_gene: TRBJ1-6
d_gene: TRBD1
abundance: -

CDR3aa: CASSPTLGGNQPQHF
CDR3nt: TGTGCCAGCTCACCTACCTTGGGGGGAAATCAGCCCCAGCATTTT
v_gene: TRBV18
j_gene: TRBJ1-5
d_gene: -
abundance: -

CDR3aa: CASSLGLAADTQYF
CDR3nt: TGCGCCAGCAGTTTGGGACTAGCAGCCGATACGCAGTATTTT
v_gene: TRBV5-1
j_gene: TRBJ2-3
d_gene: TRBD2
abundance: -

CDR3aa: CASSSGRLSGANVLTF
CDR3nt: TGTGCCAGCAGCTCCGGGAGACTCTCTGGGGCCAACGTCCTGACTTTC
v_gene: TRBV27
j_gene: TRBJ2-6
d_gene: -
abundance: few

CDR3aa: CASSQERGRTAYEQYF
CDR3nt: TGCGCCAGCAGCCAAGAACGCGGGAGGACAGCCTACGAGCAGTACTTC
v_gene: TRBV4-1
j_gene: TRBJ2-7
d_gene: TRBD2
abundance: -

CDR3aa: CASSYSRGTSGNEQFF
CDR3nt: TGTGCCAGCAGTTACAGCCGTGGGACTAGCGGAAATGAGCAGTTCTTC
v_gene: TRBV6-5
j_gene: TRBJ2-1
d_gene: TRBD2
abundance: -

CDR3aa: CASGPGNLVREQYF
CDR3nt: TGTGCTAGTGGTCCGGGGAACCTAGTGCGCGAGCAGTACTTC
v_gene: TRBV12-5
j_gene: TRBJ2-7
d_gene: -
abundance: -

CDR3aa: CASSLVADSPLHF
CDR3nt: TGTGCCAGCAGTTTAGTGGCCGATTCACCCCTCCACTTT
v_gene: TRBV27
j_gene: TRBJ1-6
d_gene: -
abundance: -

CDR3aa: CASSPSLSGAIYNEQFF
CDR3nt: TGTGCCAGCAGTCCATCTCTCTCGGGAGCGATCTACAATGAGCAGTTCTTC
v_gene: TRBV28
j_gene: TRBJ2-1
d_gene: -
abundance: -